These 24 T cell receptor beta chains were sequenced from one sample in a study of naive and memory T cell subsets. Two oligonucleotides, mixed equimolar, formed the beta constant-region primer covering TRBC1 and TRBC2. A single record per CDR3 protein comes from TCRdb applying MiXCR to the UMI-ligation and nested PCR reads. The sample has under 150,000 distinct CDR3 sequences, over 15% seen once; the top ten hold about 0.14%. Source material: naive CD4+ T cells from blood. Receptors were obtained from a human donor in good health.

This clonotype has a handful of counts. The gene calls are TRBV28 and TRBJ2-3; unclear D gene. Germline V gives CDR1 MDHEN, CDR2 SYDVKM. CDR3 length equals 15 residues. The V end was cut by 6 bases, the J end by 2 bases, with 15 bases between. The CDR3 nucleotides are TGTGCCAGCAGACAATCCCCCTGGCCCACAGATACGCAGTATTTT. Its translation: CASRQSPWPTDTQYF.

V is TRBV12-3 or TRBV12-4 and J is TRBJ1-1, with a possible D match to TRBD1 (6 bases). This CDR3 has 11 amino acids. With 6 bases removed from V and 10 bases from J, the gap between germline ends came to 12 bases. CDR3 DNA sequence: TGTGCCAGCAGACAGGGACTCGCAGCTTTCTTT. Amino acid sequence: CASRQGLAAFF.

V and J are TRBV5-1 and TRBJ2-5, with 12 positions matching TRBD2. V lost 4 bases and J lost 5; bases outside the gene matches: 15. Germline loops: CDR1 SGHRS, CDR2 YFSETQ. The CDR3 spans 18 residues. As DNA, the CDR3 is TGCGCCAGCAGCAGCGGACTAGCGGGATTCCTAGGCGGGGAGACCCAGTACTTC. Protein: CASSSGLAGFLGGETQYF.

This clonotype was found a few times. The chain is built from TRBV5-1 and TRBJ1-2; D unclear. CDR1 and CDR2 from the germline V gene are SGHRS and YFSETQ. Trimming removed 4 bases from V and 3 bases from J, with 10 bases in between. This CDR3 is 13 amino acids long. The CDR3 bases are TGCGCCAGCAGCCCGGCTGGTGACTATGGCTACACCTTC. Amino acid sequence: CASSPAGDYGYTF.

The chain recombines TRBV5-6 with TRBJ2-1; the D gene is possibly TRBD2 (6 bases). Germline V lookup: CDR1 SGHDT, CDR2 YYEEEE. There are 14 residues in the CDR3. Between the trimmed V and J ends, which lost 0 bases and 7 bases, there was a span of 11 bases. In DNA form, the CDR3 reads TGTGCCAGCAGCTTGGTCGGGAGAAAGAATGAGCAGTTCTTC. Its translation: CASSLVGRKNEQFF.

This clonotype has a count of ten or more. This chain uses TRBV7-6 with TRBJ2-7, with 7 bases identical to TRBD2. The CDR3 is made up of 13 amino acids. V trimming: 2 bases; J trimming: 5 bases; junction bases outside the gene matches: 3. Germline V CDR1 and CDR2: SGHVS, FNYEAQ. CDR3 in amino acids: CASSLNRGDEQYF. Here the CDR3 DNA reads TGTGCCAGCAGCTTAAATCGGGGGGACGAGCAGTACTTC.

Only a few counts were recorded for this clonotype. This rearrangement joins TRBV28 to TRBJ1-4, with TRBD1 identical over 12 bases. From germline, CDR1 is MDHEN and CDR2 SYDVKM. The length of the CDR3 is 13 residues. V lost 11 bases, J lost 10 bases, and 8 bases stayed unmatched. CDR3 DNA: TGTGCCGGACGGGGACAGGGGGCTGGAAAACTGTTTTTT. It encodes CAGRGQGAGKLFF.

This clonotype was counted only a few times. The chain has TRBV24-1 and TRBJ1-1; D is perhaps TRBD1 (6 bases). The germline V gene encodes CDR1 KGHDR and CDR2 SFDVKD. Between the trimmed V and J ends, which lost 4 bases and 2 bases, there was a span of 13 bases. There are 15 residues in the CDR3. CDR3 bases: TGTGCCACCAGTGACCGTGACAGGCCAAACACTGAAGCTTTCTTT. It is translated as CATSDRDRPNTEAFF.

This sequence joins TRBV7-7 and TRBJ2-3; 10 bases align to TRBD2. This CDR3 spans 15 amino acids. The V segment lost 5 bases and the J segment 2 bases; nucleotides outside the gene matches: 4. Germline loops: CDR1 SSHAT, CDR2 FNYEAQ (reference sequence). The CDR3 coding sequence is TGTGCCAGCAGCCCCACTAGCGGGGACACAGATACGCAGTATTTT. Amino acid sequence: CASSPTSGDTDTQYF.

The chain links TRBV7-9 to TRBJ2-1; 8 positions match TRBD2. The CDR3 is 14 residues long. Germline-derived CDR1 and CDR2 are SEHNR and FQNEAQ (reference sequence). V dropped 0 bases and J dropped 6; count of bases not matched to a gene: 1. CDR3 sequence (DNA): TGTGCCAGCAGCTTAGCGGGGACTAGCAATGAGCAGTTCTTC. It codes for CASSLAGTSNEQFF.

This clonotype was counted only a few times. V gene TRBV7-2 combines with J gene TRBJ2-7, with 14 bases matching TRBD2. From germline, CDR1 is SGHTA and CDR2 FQGNSA. There are 16 residues in the CDR3. Trimming removed 2 bases from V and 7 bases from J; junction bases left unmatched: 7. The CDR3: CASSLPTSGRAGEQYF. In nucleotides, the CDR3 is TGTGCCAGCAGCTTACCGACTAGCGGGAGGGCCGGGGAGCAGTACTTC. Variable domain in full (rest from reference TRBV7-2 and TRBJ2-7): GAGVSQSPSNKVTEKGKDVELRCDPISGHTALYWYRQSLGQGLEFLIYFQGNSAPDKSGLPSDRFSAERTGGSVSTLTIQRTQQEDSAVYLCASSLPTSGRAGEQYFGPGTRLTVT.

The chain couples TRBV28 to TRBJ2-1; 9 nucleotides match TRBD2. J gave up 6 bases and V 6 bases, and 6 bases lay outside the gene matches. Germline loops: CDR1 MDHEN, CDR2 SYDVKM. The CDR3 consists of 14 residues. For the CDR3, the DNA is TGTGCCAGCAGACCGGGACTAGCAGGCAATGAGCAGTTCTTC. It encodes CASRPGLAGNEQFF. The entire variable domain, with the rest obtained from reference TRBV28 and TRBJ2-1, is as follows: DVKVTQSSRYLVKRTGEKVFLECVQDMDHENMFWYRQDPGLGLRLIYFSYDVKMKEKGDIPEGYSVSREKKERFSLILESASTNQTSMYLCASRPGLAGNEQFFGPGTRLTVL.

This clonotype occurred a few times. The chain employs TRBV5-8 and TRBJ2-1; the D gene is possibly TRBD1 (5 bases). Trimming removed 6 bases from V and 0 bases from J, with 7 bases in between. Germline values: CDR1 SGHTS, CDR2 YDEGEE. The CDR3 has 13 residues. The CDR3 reads CASTDSSYNEQFF. For the CDR3, the DNA is TGTGCCAGCACCGACAGCTCCTACAATGAGCAGTTCTTC.

This clonotype showed up many times. The chain links TRBV12-3 or TRBV12-4 to TRBJ1-1, with 10 bases that match TRBD1. The V gene end was trimmed by 5 bases and the J gene end by 4 bases; junction bases not matched to a gene: 1. The CDR3 runs 13 residues. CDR3: CASSRTGGTEAFF. The CDR3 DNA is TGTGCCAGCAGTCGGACAGGGGGCACTGAAGCTTTCTTT.

J is TRBJ2-1 and V is TRBV28; D perhaps matches TRBD2 (5 bases). The CDR3 covers 14 residues. Germline CDR1 MDHEN, CDR2 SYDVKM. V lost 7 bases and J 2 bases, leaving 12 bases between the germline ends. The CDR3 DNA reads as TGTGCCAGCACGGACTGGCATCCCTACAATGAGCAGTTCTTC. This codes for CASTDWHPYNEQFF.

Concerning this clonotype itself: The DNA is omitted, as the CDR3 cannot be located on it reliably, and the CDR3 follows TCRdb's listing. V and J are TRBV21-1 and TRBJ1-1; no check of the table's D call, TRBD1, against the DNA was made. TRBV21-1 is a pseudogene segment. Counting both end residues, the CDR3 totals 13 amino acids. CDR3 amino acids: CASVGQGASEAFF.

The gene calls are TRBV11-2 and TRBJ2-5; TRBD2 aligns across 7 bases. V lost 0 bases, J lost 2 bases, and 3 bases stayed unmatched. Germline V lookup: CDR1 SGHAT, CDR2 FQNNGV. The CDR3 extends over 15 amino acids. The CDR3 loop reads CASSLEGGGQETQYF. CDR3 sequence (DNA): TGTGCCAGCAGCTTAGAGGGCGGGGGTCAAGAGACCCAGTACTTC.

This clonotype was seen only a few times. The chain carries TRBV3-1 and TRBJ2-1, with D tentatively TRBD2 (6 bases). V was trimmed by 1 base and J by 15 bases, leaving 10 bases between them. Germline V gene sequence: CDR1 LGHDT, CDR2 YNNKEL (reference sequence). The length of the CDR3 is 11 residues. CDR3 in DNA: TGTGCCAGCAGCCAAGGACTAGGAGCGTTCTTC. Translation gives CASSQGLGAFF.

This chain joins TRBV7-2 and TRBJ1-3; the D is unclear. With 2 bases removed from V and 0 bases from J, the gap between germline ends came to 8 bases. The CDR3 is made up of 15 amino acids. CDR1 is SGHTA, CDR2 FQGNSA, per germline. In DNA form, the CDR3 reads TGTGCCAGCAGCTTAATTGTCTTCTCTGGAAACACCATATATTTT. Protein product: CASSLIVFSGNTIYF. Using reference TRBV7-2 and TRBJ1-3 for the parts outside the CDR3, the full variable domain is GAGVSQSPSNKVTEKGKDVELRCDPISGHTALYWYRQSLGQGLEFLIYFQGNSAPDKSGLPSDRFSAERTGGSVSTLTIQRTQQEDSAVYLCASSLIVFSGNTIYFGEGSWLTVV.

In its sample, this clonotype was seen a few times. The chain recombines TRBV6-5 with TRBJ2-5, with a possible D match to TRBD2 (5 bases). Trimming took 0 bases from V and 0 from J, leaving 17 bases between them. Germline V lookup: CDR1 MNHEY, CDR2 SVGAGI. This CDR3 contains 18 residues. CDR3 amino acids: CASSYSFSAKSYQETQYF. CDR3 DNA sequence: TGTGCCAGCAGTTACTCGTTTAGCGCGAAATCGTACCAAGAGACCCAGTACTTC.

In its sample, this clonotype was seen a few times. The chain has TRBV20-1 and TRBJ2-7, with 7 bases fitting TRBD2. The length of the CDR3 is 16 residues. CDR1 DFQATT and CDR2 SNEGSKA come from the germline V gene (reference sequence). V shed 1 base and J 0 bases; nucleotides not matched to a gene: 9. Here the CDR3 reads CSARVAARDYSYEQYF. CDR3 bases: TGCAGTGCTAGAGTGGCAGCCCGGGACTACTCCTACGAGCAGTACTTC.

The gene calls are TRBV6-5 and TRBJ1-5; D not certain. The CDR3 extends over 13 amino acids. From germline, CDR1 is MNHEY and CDR2 SVGAGI. The germline V and J ends were trimmed by 4 bases and 5 bases, with 9 bases remaining between them. The CDR3 is CASSLYTDQPQHF. For the CDR3, the DNA is TGTGCCAGCAGTTTGTACACGGATCAGCCCCAGCATTTT.

This clonotype was seen a handful of times. The V call is TRBV6-2 or TRBV6-3, the J call TRBJ2-5, with D possibly TRBD2 on 6 matching bases. The CDR3 is 17 residues long. Germline V gene sequence: CDR1 MNHEY, CDR2 SVGEGT. V was trimmed by 4 bases and J by 2 bases, leaving 20 bases between them. CDR3 sequence reads: CASSLLSLRRGQETQYF. The CDR3 DNA sequence: TGTGCCAGCAGTTTACTATCCCTTAGGAGGGGTCAAGAGACCCAGTACTTC.

This clonotype occurred a few times. V is TRBV11-1 and J is TRBJ2-1; the match to TRBD1 covers 7 bases. Germline V lookup: CDR1 SGHAT, CDR2 FQDESV (reference sequence). The CDR3 has 15 amino acids. Trimming cost V 5 bases and J 5 bases; bases outside gene matches: 9. The CDR3 loop reads CASSASGQANNEQFF. Written as DNA, the CDR3 is TGTGCCAGCAGCGCTTCCGGACAGGCAAACAATGAGCAGTTCTTC.